This T cell receptor (beta chain) was identified in a study of cytomegalovirus exposure and HLA in healthy donors. General study points: Within the data, a cluster of highly shared sequence variants was likely a sequencing artifact. Other equally common chains were less clonally expanded than HLA-associated TCR beta chains, a later analysis showed. In a later analysis, V- and J-gene trimming of beta chains associated with a DCLRE1C missense variant, replicated independently.

Use of 60 Vbeta and 13 Jbeta primers characterized the PCR. Generated by immunoSEQ multiplex PCR, the TCRdb table keeps only in-frame clones and is missing some. The table lists around 64,000 clones, over 60% of them singletons. The CDR3 extends over 13 amino acids. V gave up 6 bases and J gave up 8 bases, with 14 bases separating them. From germline, CDR1 is SNHLY and CDR2 FYNNEI. On this clone: Its antigen is unidentified.

Sequenced: PBMCs. This receptor was taken from a young man in good health and CMV-seropositive. The J gene is TRBJ1-3, the V gene TRBV2; unclear D gene. The CDR3: CASSLLAVHTIYF. CDR3 coding DNA: TGTGCCAGCAGCCTCCTGGCTGTACACACCATATATTTT.